The 14 T cell receptor beta chains below come from one sample, sequenced in a study of early T cells in non-severe SARS-CoV-2 infection. TCRdb used MiXCR to reprocess the 5' RACE reads, holding one entry per CDR3 protein. The profile shows about 30,000 distinct CDR3 sequences, about 5.3% of them singletons. The sample consisted of whole blood. These receptors came from an adult who was a healthcare worker with PCR-confirmed SARS-CoV-2 infection or an uninfected control (not recorded which).

This clonotype showed up many times. The chain links TRBV6-5 to TRBJ1-1; no clear D gene. The CDR3 runs to 15 residues. Per the germline V gene, CDR1 is MNHEY and CDR2 is SVGAGI. V shed 5 bases and J shed 2 bases, with 15 bases lying between them. In DNA, the CDR3 is TGTGCCAGCAGTGGGCCGGAGAGCGGCAACACTGAAGCTTTCTTT. Its translation: CASSGPESGNTEAFF.

In its sample, this clonotype was seen a few times. J is TRBJ2-2 and V is TRBV6-2 or TRBV6-3, with 16 bases matching TRBD2. Germline trimming cut 7 bases from V and 7 bases from J; bases unmatched to any gene: 9. This CDR3 has 17 amino acids. Germline CDR1 and CDR2: MNHEY and SVGEGT. CDR3 amino acids: CASIPGLAGGPGGELFF. In DNA, the CDR3 is TGTGCCAGCATCCCGGGACTAGCGGGAGGGCCTGGCGGGGAGCTGTTTTTT.

The table lists this clonotype with many counts. The CDR3 sequence: CAISGPAGGNTGELFF. CDR3 DNA: TGTGCCATCAGTGGACCAGCGGGAGGGAACACCGGGGAGCTGTTTTTT. The V call is TRBV10-3, the J call TRBJ2-2; 9 nucleotides line up with TRBD2. Unmatched junction bases numbered 4, after V lost 4 bases and J lost 1 base. The germline V gene encodes CDR1 ENHRY and CDR2 SYGVKD. The CDR3 length is 16 residues.

The chain is built from TRBV7-3 and TRBJ2-1; 14 positions match TRBD2. CDR3 length: 15 amino acids. After removal of 2 bases from V and 12 bases from J, the junction contained 6 bases not matched to a gene. CDR1 is SGHTA and CDR2 is FQGTGA in the germline V gene. CDR3 residues: CASSLSGLAGGPQFF. The CDR3 coding sequence is TGTGCCAGCAGCTTATCCGGACTAGCGGGAGGCCCGCAGTTCTTC. The complete variable domain, with remaining parts taken from reference TRBV7-3 and TRBJ2-1, reads GAGVSQTPSNKVTEKGKYVELRCDPISGHTALYWYRQSLGQGPEFLIYFQGTGAADDSGLPNDRFFAVRPEGSVSTLKIQRTERGDSAVYLCASSLSGLAGGPQFFGPGTRLTVL.

This clonotype was detected many times. The chain has TRBV27 and TRBJ1-6; the D is unclear. From germline, CDR1 is MNHEY and CDR2 SMNVEV (reference sequence). This CDR3 is built from 15 residues. Trimming removed 0 bases from V and 7 bases from J, with 10 bases in between. The DNA for the CDR3 is TGTGCCAGCAGTTTATCGGCTCTTCGGAATTCACCCCTCCACTTT. Its protein product is CASSLSALRNSPLHF.

At least ten counts were recorded for this clonotype. This chain connects TRBV6-1 to TRBJ1-6; D not certain. Germline CDR1 MNHNS, CDR2 SASEGT. The CDR3 is 13 amino acids. The V gene lost 5 bases and the J gene lost 14 bases, with 16 bases spanning the gap. The CDR3 region has the DNA TGTGCCAGCAGTCTAGGACTGAGTTCGGCCCTCCACTTT. This translates into CASSLGLSSALHF.

This clonotype has ten or more counts. The rearrangement links TRBV6-6 to TRBJ1-1; TRBD1 aligns across 8 bases. The CDR3 totals 15 residues. V lost 6 bases to trimming and J lost 3 bases; unmatched junction nucleotides: 9. CDR1 and CDR2 from the germline V gene are MNHNY and SVGAGI (reference sequence). The CDR3 sequence is CASRGDRGRYTEAFF. The CDR3 DNA is TGTGCCAGCAGGGGCGACAGGGGAAGGTACACTGAAGCTTTCTTT.

Many counts were recorded for this clonotype. This chain links TRBV4-1 with TRBJ1-1, with no clear D. CDR1 is MGHRA, CDR2 YSYEKL, per germline. V lost 0 bases and J 2 bases, leaving 10 bases between the germline ends. The CDR3 totals 15 residues. CDR3 protein: CASSQDRSSNTEAFF. In DNA, the CDR3 is TGCGCCAGCAGCCAAGATCGCAGCTCCAACACTGAAGCTTTCTTT.

This clonotype was found a few times. The chain employs TRBV18 and TRBJ1-2; the D is unclear. Germline CDR1 reads KGHSH; CDR2 reads LQKENI. With 9 bases removed from V and 5 bases from J, the gap between germline ends came to 13 bases. This CDR3 is built from 12 residues. CDR3 sequence reads: CASSVGAYGYTF. DNA for the CDR3: TGTGCCAGTTCCGTAGGAGCGTATGGCTACACCTTC.

This clonotype showed up many times. J is TRBJ2-7 and V is TRBV18; D not certain. CDR1 and CDR2 from the germline V gene are KGHSH and LQKENI. This CDR3 is 13 amino acids long. Trimming cost V 3 bases and J 4 bases, with 10 bases left between them. The CDR3 here is CASSPDFGYEQYF. The CDR3, as DNA: TGTGCCAGCTCACCTGACTTTGGATACGAGCAGTACTTC.

This clonotype was detected only a few times. Germline and junction disagree at one end, which may indicate a read error. The chain links TRBV7-2 to TRBJ2-1; no clear D. This CDR3 has 12 residues. Germline loops: CDR1 SGHTA, CDR2 FQGNSA. The CDR3 DNA reads TGTGCCAGCAGCTTATGGCTCAATGAGCAGTCCTTC. It translates to CASSLWLNEQSF. The full variable domain, with the rest looked up from reference TRBV7-2 and TRBJ2-1, is GAGVSQSPSNKVTEKGKDVELRCDPISGHTALYWYRQSLGQGLEFLIYFQGNSAPDKSGLPSDRFSAERTGGSVSTLTIQRTQQEDSAVYLCASSLWLNEQSFGPGTRLTVL.

This clonotype was detected ten times or more. The rearrangement uses TRBV4-3 and TRBJ1-1; D not certain. In germline, CDR1 is LGHNA, CDR2 YSLEER. V lost 1 base to trimming and J lost 5 bases, with 11 bases between them. The CDR3 spans 14 residues. The CDR3 bases are TGCGCCAGCAGCCAAGGGACGGTGGAAACTGAAGCTTTCTTT. Amino acid sequence: CASSQGTVETEAFF.

This clonotype occurred a few times. The chain couples TRBV20-1 to TRBJ2-7; TRBD1 matches 7 bases. The CDR3 is 14 amino acids. The J segment lost 3 bases and the V segment lost 2 bases, leaving 7 bases of the junction unmatched. CDR1 and CDR2 from the germline V gene are DFQATT and SNEGSKA (reference sequence). CDR3: CSARYPGQSYEQYF. CDR3 sequence (DNA): TGCAGTGCTAGATACCCGGGACAGAGCTACGAGCAGTACTTC.

This clonotype has just a few counts. The rearrangement uses TRBV18 and TRBJ1-5; TRBD1 is a possible D gene (6 bases). Germline V gene lookup returns CDR1 KGHSH and CDR2 LQKENI. The length of the CDR3 is 17 residues. V lost 2 bases to trimming and J lost 3 bases, with 17 bases between them. CDR3 DNA sequence: TGTGCCAGCTCACCAGGGCTGGCAGGGGCGAACAATCAGCCCCAGCATTTT. This translates into CASSPGLAGANNQPQHF. Using reference TRBV18 and TRBJ1-5 for the parts outside the CDR3, the full variable domain is NAGVMQNPRHLVRRRGQEARLRCSPMKGHSHVYWYRQLPEEGLKFMVYLQKENIIDESGMPKERFSAEFPKEGPSILRIQQVVRGDSAAYFCASSPGLAGANNQPQHFGDGTRLSIL.